Detailed here is one T cell receptor beta chain. Its antigen is still unknown. There are no base qualities to consult, and no much larger clone falls within one base. The V end loses 2 bases and the J end loses 11 bases, and a stretch of 21 bases separates them. Including cysteine and phenylalanine, the CDR3 has 15 amino acids. Only the CDR3 part of the read is kept: 45 bases, read in frame from the first base. Sequences MNHNS (CDR1) and SASEGT (CDR2) are obtained from the germline V gene. TCRbeta CDR3 regions were amplified from genomic DNA by means of the immunoSEQ Assay, a bias-controlled multiplex PCR. For the original study's pipeline: The number of nucleated cells in each sample was estimated by amplification of reference gene primers within the assay. To quantify the absolute abundance of each unique TCRbeta CDR3 rearrangement, sequence reads were collapsed and filtered. For each sample, productive Simpson clonality was calculated as the square root of Simpson's diversity index over productive rearrangements. TCRdb provides this immuneACCESS table in a form limited to in-frame rearrangements. Some clones are lacking; in checked studies, under half of them reflect an unresolved V gene, and why the rest are absent is not known. The V and J calls and clone size come from that table; D and trimming were worked out from the DNA. In this sample the table shows roughly 200,000 clones, around 90% of which occur a single time. 0.6% to 0.8% of the sample is taken by the ten largest.

These data originate in a study of blood T cell repertoires in COVID-19 (dated by TCRdb to the early 2020s). As for the study more broadly: Samples from collaborators originated in the United States, Italy and Spain and spanned both the acute and convalescent phases of COVID-19. The material from the prospective study consisted of cDNA or gDNA derived from T cells, B-cell-depleted T cells, or PBMCs. Subjects who had been exposed to COVID-19, were actively infected with it, or had recovered from it provided the deeply sampled blood TCRbeta repertoires that made up the dataset. Nearly every sample came with metadata listing a de-identified subject ID, COVID-19 status, age in years and sex. The repertoires were made available in a free public database intended to serve as a resource for research on the immune response to SARS-CoV-2. The samples were drawn from the first 160 participants of the ongoing ImmuneRACE study and from about 1,200 subjects provided by 6 global collaborators. Where available, HLA class I and class II types were obtained from metadata supplied by the sample provider rather than from assay-based typing. What the research found in general, with its limitations: The amount of clinical and demographic metadata varied by source and participant and was provided uncurated.

Whole blood was collected in K2EDTA tubes by collaborating institutions according to the institutions' own protocols. For TCRbeta analysis, collaborator samples were shipped as frozen whole blood, as isolated PBMCs, or as DNA extracted from either sample type. The rearranged chain carries TRBV6-1 and TRBJ1-2; the D gene is possibly TRBD1, with 6 bases matching. The source is a man aged 50 to 60 with acute or convalescent COVID-19. What was sequenced was peripheral blood. The nucleotides are TGTGCCAGCAGTGAATTGAGGGGACATTTAGGTCCTTACACCTTC. This sequence encodes CASSELRGHLGPYTF.